The present T cell receptor beta chain was sequenced within a study of T cell repertoires in cytomegalovirus infection. At the level of the study: CMV epitopes that were recently identified and HLA-C-restricted were used alongside well-studied HLA-B-restricted ones. In public TCR beta signatures, there were indications of both CMV infection and matching HLA type. Overall study findings and caveats: HLA-C-restricted CMV-specific TCR beta clonotypes prevailed in the ex vivo response. The cumulative frequency of public TCR beta families identified carriers of CMV plus the relevant HLA.

From the reads, TCRdb called clonotypes with MiXCR, one entry per CDR3 protein. The table records about 700,000 distinct CDR3 sequences, about 30% of them present only once. With regard to this clonotype: The antigen is unknown.

This CDR3 is 11 amino acids long. V lost 0 bases and J 16 bases, leaving 10 bases between the germline ends. The germline V gene has CDR1 SGHTA and CDR2 FQGNSA. The clonotype comes from a human donor in good health (CMV status not recorded). Some clones in this sample may be carry-over from other donors' samples. The chain couples TRBV7-2 to TRBJ2-1; D remains unclear. This specimen consisted of cultured PBMCs, obtained from culture after CMV antigen stimulation. The CDR3 region has the DNA TGTGCCAGCAGCTTAGCCCACTTATTATTCTTC. Translation gives CASSLAHLLFF.